The clone carrying this TCR beta chain appeared a few times. The record originates from a study of CD8+ T cells in alopecia areata. Overall study context: Patients remained on tofacitinib for 6 to 18 months and then went 6 months without it.

As the sequencing template, cDNA was produced by extracting RNA and reverse transcribing it. The table came from immunoSEQ multiplex PCR; TCRdb's copy has only in-frame clones and leaves some out. Of 120,000 to 150,000 clones listed, roughly 48% are singletons. Sorting from PBMCs produced CD4+ and CD8+ T cells. Deletions cut 6 bases from V and 0 bases from J, with 21 bases between. This CDR3 has 18 residues. Germline values: CDR1 MDHEN, CDR2 SYDVKM. What was sequenced was CD4+ T cells sorted from blood. The chain couples TRBV28 to TRBJ2-1, with D tentatively TRBD1 (5 bases). This clonotype originated in a human donor with alopecia areata. CDR3 bases: TGTGCCAGCAGCCTCGACAGACCCTGGACCAGCTCCTACAATGAGCAGTTCTTC. The encoded protein is CASSLDRPWTSSYNEQFF.